The 14 T cell receptor beta chains presented below share a single source sample, sequenced in a study of immune cell composition in non-small cell lung cancer. Profiling relied on immunoSEQ multiplex PCR, and the TCRdb table lists in-frame clones only, not all of them. The sample contains 2,500 or so clones, over 70% of which appear only once. These data also featured in a second study, about CD4 T cells in lung cancer.

Material for sequencing was lung tumor tissue. The origin of the receptors is a human donor with non-small cell lung cancer.

The V call is TRBV5-1, the J call TRBJ1-1; D might be TRBD1 (6 bases). The CDR3 length is 13 residues. Trimming pared 1 base from V and 11 bases from J, leaving 15 bases between. Germline-derived CDR1 and CDR2 are SGHRS and YFSETQ. CDR3 protein: CASSLNVQGSAFF. CDR3 nucleotides: TGCGCCAGCAGCTTGAACGTACAGGGATCGGCTTTCTTT.

This clone appeared a few times. This chain uses TRBV9 with TRBJ2-5; no firm D call. The germline gives CDR1 SGDLS, CDR2 YYNGEE. Between the trimmed V and J ends, which lost 0 bases and 0 bases, there was a span of 9 bases. This CDR3 is built from 15 residues. CDR3 coding DNA: TGTGCCAGCAGCGTAGAGGCGGTTAACCAAGAGACCCAGTACTTC. This encodes CASSVEAVNQETQYF.

The V and J genes are TRBV6-5 and TRBJ2-1, with D possibly TRBD2 on 6 matching bases. Germline V gene sequence: CDR1 MNHEY, CDR2 SVGAGI. Trimming shortened V by 8 bases and J by 3 bases, and 14 bases separated the two germline ends. This CDR3 comprises 14 residues. This CDR3 reads CASSLTRIYNEQFF. The DNA of the CDR3 is TGTGCCAGCTCTTTGACTAGAATCTACAATGAGCAGTTCTTC.

CDR3 residues: CASSLNPSTSGSSLGRQGNTQYF. CDR3 in DNA: TGCGCCAGCAGCTTAAATCCATCGACTAGCGGGAGCAGCTTGGGCCGGCAGGGAAATACGCAGTATTTT. The genes are TRBV5-1 and TRBJ2-3; 12 bases agree with TRBD2. Trimming at V came to 2 bases and at J to 7 bases, leaving 29 bases not matched to a gene. Per the germline V gene, CDR1 is SGHRS and CDR2 is YFSETQ. The CDR3 has 23 amino acids.

This chain joins TRBV27 and TRBJ1-2, with 7 positions matching TRBD1. CDR1 and CDR2 from the germline V gene are MNHEY and SMNVEV (reference sequence). The CDR3 length is 14 residues. The V segment lost 5 bases and the J segment 8 bases; nucleotides outside the gene matches: 11. The CDR3 DNA sequence: TGTGCCAGCAGTCCCCTACAGGGGAGCAGGGGCTACACCTTC. Translating gives CASSPLQGSRGYTF.

This clone showed up just a few times. The rearrangement uses TRBV18 and TRBJ1-1; no firm D call. The germline V gene encodes CDR1 KGHSH and CDR2 LQKENI. The V end lost 5 bases, the J end lost 0 bases, and 10 bases lay between the germline ends. CDR3 length equals 14 residues. The CDR3 loop reads CASSARPVNTEAFF. The CDR3 DNA reads as TGTGCCAGCTCAGCGCGGCCGGTGAACACTGAAGCTTTCTTT.

This chain joins TRBV15 and TRBJ2-3; tentative D call: TRBD1 (5 bases). The CDR3 totals 15 residues. Trimming shortened V by 0 bases and J by 3 bases, and 10 bases separated the two germline ends. Germline V gene data show CDR1 as LNHNV and CDR2 as YYDKDF (reference sequence). The CDR3 DNA sequence: TGTGCCACCAGCAGAGATTTGCCAGGGACAGATACGCAGTATTTT. It codes for CATSRDLPGTDTQYF.

The chain couples TRBV19 to TRBJ1-1, with D perhaps matching TRBD1 (5 bases). Per the germline V gene, CDR1 is LNHDA and CDR2 is SQIVND (reference sequence). This CDR3 region has 13 residues. Trimming shortened V by 5 bases and J by 3 bases, and 10 bases separated the two germline ends. Here the CDR3 reads CASSYQGDTEAFF. The CDR3 nucleotides read TGTGCCAGTAGTTACCAAGGGGACACTGAAGCTTTCTTT. Together with reference TRBV19 and TRBJ1-1, the CDR3 gives the full variable domain: DGGITQSPKYLFRKEGQNVTLSCEQNLNHDAMYWYRQDPGQGLRLIYYSQIVNDFQKGDIAEGYSVSREKKESFPLTVTSAQKNPTAFYLCASSYQGDTEAFFGQGTRLTVV.

This clone showed up just a few times. The J gene is TRBJ2-4, the V gene TRBV27, with D possibly TRBD2 on 6 matching bases. The ends were cut back, 2 bases at V and 10 bases at J, with 12 bases in the middle. The CDR3 has 13 amino acids. CDR1 is MNHEY, CDR2 SMNVEV, per germline (reference sequence). CDR3 nucleotide sequence: TGTGCCAGCAGTTTAAAACTAGCTTCTATTCAGTACTTC. Residues: CASSLKLASIQYF.

The rearrangement links TRBV7-3 to TRBJ1-1; 8 positions match TRBD1. The junction had 8 bases not matched to a gene; V was cut back by 4 bases and J by 1 base. The CDR3 totals 16 residues. Germline CDR1 is SGHTA and CDR2 is FQGTGA. The CDR3 DNA reads TGTGCCAGCAGCTCTCAGGGGGCCTTGGGGAACACTGAAGCTTTCTTT. It is translated as CASSSQGALGNTEAFF.

This rearrangement joins TRBV21-1 to TRBJ2-1; the DNA was not compared with TRBD2, the D call given in the table. TRBV21-1 corresponds to a pseudogene. The CDR3 runs 14 residues. DNA for the CDR3: TGTGCCAGCACCGACTGGAGTCCCTACAATGAGCAGTTCTTC. Its protein product is CASTDWSPYNEQFF.

The V and J genes are TRBV28 and TRBJ2-7, with 10 bases that match TRBD2. The ends lost 6 bases at V and 3 bases at J; junction bases unmatched: 5. The germline V gene has CDR1 MDHEN and CDR2 SYDVKM. The CDR3 is made up of 14 amino acids. CDR3 residues: CASSSTSGVYEQYF. The CDR3 DNA is TGTGCCAGCAGCTCAACTAGCGGGGTCTACGAGCAGTACTTC. Drawing the rest from reference TRBV28 and TRBJ2-7, the complete variable domain is DVKVTQSSRYLVKRTGEKVFLECVQDMDHENMFWYRQDPGLGLRLIYFSYDVKMKEKGDIPEGYSVSREKKERFSLILESASTNQTSMYLCASSSTSGVYEQYFGPGTRLTVT.

The genes are TRBV19 and TRBJ1-5; 9 bases align to TRBD1. J was trimmed by 0 bases and V by 7 bases; bases with no gene match: 7. There are 16 residues in the CDR3. Germline V gives CDR1 LNHDA, CDR2 SQIVND (reference sequence). The CDR3 here is CASIWTGANSNQPQHF. CDR3 sequence (DNA): TGTGCCAGTATCTGGACAGGGGCGAATAGCAATCAGCCCCAGCATTTT.

This sequence joins TRBV9 and TRBJ2-3, with D possibly being TRBD2 (5 bases). This CDR3 has 14 amino acids. The V end lost 3 bases, the J end lost 5 bases, and 13 bases lay between the germline ends. Germline V gives CDR1 SGDLS, CDR2 YYNGEE. The CDR3 is CASSDSLARDTQYF. CDR3 in DNA: TGTGCCAGCAGCGACTCCCTAGCCCGAGATACGCAGTATTTT.